This TCR beta chain was found in a study of control samples from healthy donors and cancer patients. Data came from immunoSEQ multiplex PCR; TCRdb stores just in-frame clones and leaves some out. The sample yields over 85,000 clones, 92% seen once. The CDR3 consists of 16 residues. The germline gives CDR1 SGHRS, CDR2 YFSETQ. J gave up 5 bases and V 2 bases, and 11 bases lay outside the gene matches. The material sequenced was blood. V and J are TRBV5-1 and TRBJ2-7; 9 positions match TRBD1. The TCR was taken from a woman in her late teens or twenties in good health. CDR3 bases: TGCGCCAGCAGCTTCCTAGGGGACAGGGCGTCCCACGAGCAGTACTTC. Amino acid sequence: CASSFLGDRASHEQYF. The full variable domain, its missing parts supplied by reference TRBV5-1 and TRBJ2-7, is KAGVTQTPRYLIKTRGQQVTLSCSPISGHRSVSWYQQTPGQGLQFLFEYFSETQRNKGNFPGRFSGRQFSNSRSEMNVSTLELGDSALYLCASSFLGDRASHEQYFGPGTRLTVT.